One sample yielded the 29 T cell receptor beta chains listed below, sequenced in a study of beta chain features in type 1 diabetes. Sequenced material consisted of expressed TCRB transcripts (all of the isolated RNA was reverse transcribed). Using immunoSEQ multiplex PCR, the repertoire was profiled, and TCRdb retains in-frame clones only, with some absent. This sample has under 95,000 clones, with roughly 30% found just once. The sample was stem cell memory CD4+ T cells from blood. These receptors originate from a woman between 18 and 29 years old in good health.

This clone occurred a few times. This chain connects TRBV6-5 to TRBJ1-1, with unresolved D. There are 15 residues in the CDR3. V was cut by 2 bases and J by 2 bases, with 12 bases left in between. The germline CDR1 and CDR2 sequences are MNHEY and SVGAGI. CDR3 protein: CASSYVGLPNTEAFF. The CDR3 coding sequence is TGTGCCAGCAGTTACGTTGGACTCCCCAACACTGAAGCTTTCTTT.

The chain has TRBV2 and TRBJ1-1, with D unclear. Per germline, CDR1 SNHLY and CDR2 FYNNEI. V was trimmed by 8 bases and J by 5 bases, leaving 18 bases between them. The CDR3 loop spans 14 amino acids. Here the CDR3 reads CASRYSGSGTEAFF. The CDR3 nucleotides are TGTGCCAGCCGCTACAGTGGATCCGGTACTGAAGCTTTCTTT.

The chain combines TRBV5-4 with TRBJ2-5; the match to TRBD1 covers 9 bases. Unmatched junction bases numbered 5, after V lost 0 bases and J lost 5 bases. CDR1 SGHNT and CDR2 YYREEE come from the germline V gene (reference sequence). CDR3 length: 15 amino acids. The CDR3: CASSLVGQGSETQYF. The CDR3 region has the DNA TGTGCCAGCAGCTTGGTGGGACAGGGCTCCGAGACCCAGTACTTC.

The chain carries TRBV30 and TRBJ2-5; 9 bases align to TRBD2. The germline CDR1 and CDR2 sequences are GTSNPN and SVGIG (reference sequence). The CDR3 has 13 residues. V was pared by 2 bases and J by 9 bases, with 7 bases of the junction left unmatched. CDR3 region: CAWSWVAGEAQYF. Written as DNA, the CDR3 is TGTGCCTGGAGTTGGGTAGCGGGAGAAGCCCAGTACTTC.

The J gene is TRBJ2-7, the V gene TRBV30; 9 bases agree with TRBD1. CDR3 length equals 14 residues. Germline loops: CDR1 GTSNPN, CDR2 SVGIG (reference sequence). Trimming removed 1 base from V and 3 bases from J; junction bases left unmatched: 4. CDR3 protein: CAWSAGQGNYEQYF. The CDR3 bases are TGTGCCTGGAGTGCGGGACAGGGCAACTACGAGCAGTACTTC. The full variable domain, completed using reference TRBV30 and TRBJ2-7, is SQTIHQWPATLVQPVGSPLSLECTVEGTSNPNLYWYRQAAGRGLQLLFYSVGIGQISSEVPQNLSASRPQDRQFILSSKKLLLSDSGFYLCAWSAGQGNYEQYFGPGTRLTVT.

V usage is TRBV2 and J usage is TRBJ2-2, with D possibly TRBD1 on 6 matching bases. Looked up from germline, CDR1 is SNHLY and CDR2 is FYNNEI. CDR3 length: 14 amino acids. The ends were cut back, 8 bases at V and 4 bases at J, with 14 bases in the middle. CDR3 sequence: CASHTGQATGELFF. The CDR3, as DNA: TGTGCCAGCCATACAGGGCAGGCCACCGGGGAGCTGTTTTTT.

This chain links TRBV11-3 with TRBJ2-7; weak D call: TRBD2 (5 bases). This CDR3 comprises 16 residues. The ends were cut back, 0 bases at V and 0 bases at J, with 12 bases in the middle. Per germline, CDR1 SGHNT and CDR2 YENEEA. CDR3 residues: CASSLDLTGSSYEQYF. The CDR3 DNA follows: TGTGCCAGCAGCTTAGATCTGACGGGGAGCTCCTACGAGCAGTACTTC.

The V call is TRBV27, the J call TRBJ2-7; 7 bases line up with TRBD1. J gave up 2 bases and V 5 bases, and 6 bases lay outside the gene matches. Germline V gene data show CDR1 as MNHEY and CDR2 as SMNVEV (reference sequence). The CDR3 is 14 amino acids. The DNA for the CDR3 is TGTGCCAGCAGTCCAAACACAGGGGCCTACGAGCAGTACTTC. Amino acids: CASSPNTGAYEQYF.

The rearrangement joins TRBV4-2 to TRBJ2-1, with TRBD2 identical over 8 bases. The CDR3 has 16 residues. Germline V gene data show CDR1 as LGHNA and CDR2 as YNFKEQ. The J segment lost 8 bases and the V segment lost 0 bases, leaving 9 bases of the junction unmatched. The CDR3, as DNA: TGTGCCAGCAGCCAAGATTTGGGGCGGGGGGACTATGAGCAGTTCTTC. This encodes CASSQDLGRGDYEQFF.

The chain couples TRBV7-9 to TRBJ1-2, with D perhaps TRBD1 (6 bases). Germline CDR1 and CDR2: SEHNR and FQNEAQ (reference sequence). V was shortened by 5 bases and J by 5 bases, with 9 bases between the two germline ends. This CDR3 contains 12 residues. The CDR3 DNA follows: TGTGCCAGCAGCGTTACAGGGTATGGCTACACCTTC. This codes for CASSVTGYGYTF.

This clone was detected many times. The chain uses TRBV7-9 and TRBJ2-1; 11 bases are shared with TRBD2. This CDR3 region has 15 residues. The germline V gene has CDR1 SEHNR and CDR2 FQNEAQ (reference sequence). The J segment lost 3 bases and the V segment lost 6 bases, leaving 4 bases of the junction unmatched. The CDR3 spells CASSPGLADYNEQFF. DNA of the CDR3: TGTGCCAGCAGTCCGGGACTAGCGGACTACAATGAGCAGTTCTTC.

This clone was seen only a few times. The gene calls are TRBV27 and TRBJ1-4; D is perhaps TRBD1 (5 bases). CDR3 length: 14 amino acids. V was cut by 2 bases and J by 7 bases, with 11 bases left in between. The germline V gene encodes CDR1 MNHEY and CDR2 SMNVEV (reference sequence). Here the CDR3 reads CASSLRGFGEKLFF. CDR3 sequence (DNA): TGTGCCAGCAGTTTAAGGGGTTTCGGTGAAAAACTGTTTTTT. The variable domain in full, with the rest retrieved from reference TRBV27 and TRBJ1-4, is EAQVTQNPRYLITVTGKKLTVTCSQNMNHEYMSWYRQDPGLGLRQIYYSMNVEVTDKGDVPEGYKVSRKEKRNFPLILESPSPNQTSLYFCASSLRGFGEKLFFGSGTQLSVL.

This clone came up a few times. This rearrangement joins TRBV7-9 to TRBJ2-5, with 12 bases fitting TRBD2. The length of the CDR3 is 18 residues. J was trimmed by 3 bases and V by 5 bases; bases with no gene match: 13. The germline CDR1 and CDR2 sequences are SEHNR and FQNEAQ (reference sequence). The CDR3 DNA is TGTGCCAGCAGCCCTACCACCCGACTAGCGGGAGCTGAAGAGACCCAGTACTTC. Translation gives CASSPTTRLAGAEETQYF.

The rearrangement uses TRBV7-2 and TRBJ2-1, with 7 bases lining up with TRBD2. The CDR3 is 16 residues long. V lost 4 bases and J lost 9; bases outside the gene matches: 15. CDR1 is SGHTA, CDR2 FQGNSA, per germline. CDR3 region: CASSSQVAGSGGEQFF. The CDR3 region has the DNA TGTGCCAGCAGCTCCCAGGTAGCGGGCTCGGGGGGTGAGCAGTTCTTC.

The chain couples TRBV30 to TRBJ2-7; possible D gene TRBD1, 6 bases. Germline V CDR1 and CDR2: GTSNPN, SVGIG (reference sequence). CDR3 length: 14 residues. V lost 3 bases and J 4 bases, leaving 16 bases between the germline ends. The CDR3 spells CAWRAIGGQYEQYF. In DNA form, the CDR3 reads TGTGCCTGGAGGGCGATAGGGGGTCAGTACGAGCAGTACTTC.

The chain carries TRBV9 and TRBJ2-3; D unresolved. Trimming took 0 bases from V and 3 from J, leaving 11 bases between them. CDR1 SGDLS and CDR2 YYNGEE come from the germline V gene. CDR3 length equals 15 residues. This CDR3 is CASSVGFPQTDTQYF. The CDR3 DNA follows: TGTGCCAGCAGCGTAGGTTTTCCCCAGACAGATACGCAGTATTTT.

The CDR3 here is CASSHRLCTGQGVSGANVLTF. The CDR3 DNA reads TGCGCCAGCAGTCATCGATTGTGTACGGGACAGGGAGTCTCTGGGGCCAACGTCCTGACTTTC. J is TRBJ2-6 and V is TRBV23-1; the match to TRBD1 covers 9 bases. Being an ORF, TRBV23-1 has a function that is uncertain. With 3 bases clipped from V and 0 bases from J, the junction kept 15 bases outside the gene matches. The CDR3 runs to 21 residues.

This chain links TRBV4-1 with TRBJ2-7; maybe TRBD1 (7 bases). The CDR3 extends over 15 amino acids. Trimming left V 1 base short and J 3 bases short, with 13 bases between. Germline values: CDR1 MGHRA, CDR2 YSYEKL. CDR3 in amino acids: CASSQVRGDSYEQYF. The CDR3 coding sequence is TGCGCCAGCAGCCAAGTCCGCGGGGACAGCTACGAGCAGTACTTC.

There are a few counts of this clone. DNA for the CDR3: TGCGCCAGCAGCTTGGGGCGGATAACCGGGACTAGCGGGTCTGAGCAGTTCTTC. Amino acids: CASSLGRITGTSGSEQFF. The V and J genes are TRBV5-1 and TRBJ2-1, with TRBD2 matching over 12 bases. Germline V gene data show CDR1 as SGHRS and CDR2 as YFSETQ. The junction had 13 bases not matched to a gene; V was cut back by 0 bases and J by 9 bases. The CDR3 sequence is 18 residues long.

The chain has TRBV5-1 and TRBJ2-5, with 10 bases identical to TRBD2. This CDR3 is 16 amino acids long. Germline V gene lookup returns CDR1 SGHRS and CDR2 YFSETQ. V shed 2 bases and J 5 bases; nucleotides not matched to a gene: 9. CDR3 nucleotide sequence: TGCGCCAGCAGCTTCCTAAGCGGGGGGGCCGGGGAGACCCAGTACTTC. This gives the protein CASSFLSGGAGETQYF.

There are a few counts of this clone. The chain employs TRBV12-5 and TRBJ2-7; D is unclear. Per germline, CDR1 LGHNT and CDR2 FRNRAP. The CDR3 extends over 14 amino acids. Trimming pared 1 base from V and 0 bases from J, leaving 7 bases between. CDR3: CASGLGLVSYEQYF. The CDR3 DNA reads TGTGCTAGTGGTTTGGGCTTAGTCTCCTACGAGCAGTACTTC.

This rearrangement joins TRBV6-1 to TRBJ1-3; D remains unclear. The germline gives CDR1 MNHNS, CDR2 SASEGT. The CDR3 sequence is 16 residues long. The V end lost 3 bases, the J end lost 3 bases, and 15 bases lay between the germline ends. CDR3 loop: CASSDLGGLRGNTIYF. DNA for the CDR3: TGTGCCAGCAGTGACCTCGGTGGACTTCGTGGAAACACCATATATTTT.

The sample holds one count of this clone. The rearrangement links TRBV18 to TRBJ2-1, with a weak D call TRBD1 (5 bases). The CDR3 totals 15 residues. Per the germline V gene, CDR1 is KGHSH and CDR2 is LQKENI. Trimming shortened V by 3 bases and J by 5 bases, and 14 bases separated the two germline ends. As DNA, the CDR3 is TGTGCCAGCTCACCCCCGGGCAGGGCCGACAATGAGCAGTTCTTC. Protein product: CASSPPGRADNEQFF.

Only one count was recorded for this clone. At one boundary the junction diverges from the germline segment, which might be a read error. The rearrangement links TRBV6-5 to TRBJ2-7; TRBD2 might be the D (5 bases). CDR1 and CDR2 (germline): MNHEY, SVGAGI. The CDR3 contains 11 residues. The CDR3 loop is CASSYEGRTLF. The CDR3, as DNA: TGTGCCAGCAGTTACGAGGGCAGAACCCTTTTC.

This clone came up a few times. This sequence joins TRBV29-1 and TRBJ1-2, with 12 bases aligning to TRBD1. There are 15 residues in the CDR3. Germline V gene lookup returns CDR1 SQVTM and CDR2 ANQGSEA. The ends lost 0 bases at V and 6 bases at J; junction bases unmatched: 5. The CDR3 nucleotides read TGCAGCGTTGAAGACCGGGACAGGGGGCTCGATGGCTACACCTTC. Protein product: CSVEDRDRGLDGYTF.

This clone showed up just a few times. J is TRBJ2-7 and V is TRBV6-5; tentative D call: TRBD2 (6 bases). The CDR3 runs to 13 residues. The germline V and J ends were trimmed by 5 bases and 9 bases, with 17 bases remaining between them. Germline values: CDR1 MNHEY, CDR2 SVGAGI. This CDR3 reads CASSPSGLIGQYF. The CDR3 coding sequence is TGTGCCAGCAGTCCCTCGGGACTTATCGGGCAGTACTTC.

The rearrangement uses TRBV7-2 and TRBJ1-1, with D possibly being TRBD1 (5 bases). V lost 4 bases and J lost 4, with 16 bases in between. The germline V gene encodes CDR1 SGHTA and CDR2 FQGNSA. This CDR3 has 15 residues. CDR3 DNA: TGTGCCAGCAGCTCTTGGGGCGGGGTCGGCACTGAAGCTTTCTTT. It translates to CASSSWGGVGTEAFF.

The rearrangement joins TRBV30 to TRBJ1-4, with TRBD1 matching 7 bases. The CDR3 length is 15 residues. Germline CDR1 reads GTSNPN; CDR2 reads SVGIG (reference sequence). V lost 2 bases and J lost 15; bases outside the gene matches: 18. CDR3 protein: CAWSFPGQRAGSLFF. For the CDR3, the DNA is TGTGCCTGGAGTTTTCCGGGACAGCGAGCCGGAAGTTTGTTTTTT.

This clone was counted a few times. The chain is built from TRBV4-1 and TRBJ1-2; TRBD1 might be the D (5 bases). This CDR3 region has 15 residues. The ends were cut back, 3 bases at V and 0 bases at J, with 11 bases in the middle. The germline V gene has CDR1 MGHRA and CDR2 YSYEKL. In DNA form, the CDR3 reads TGCGCCAGCAGCCATGACAGACAAGCTAACTATGGCTACACCTTC. It specifies CASSHDRQANYGYTF.